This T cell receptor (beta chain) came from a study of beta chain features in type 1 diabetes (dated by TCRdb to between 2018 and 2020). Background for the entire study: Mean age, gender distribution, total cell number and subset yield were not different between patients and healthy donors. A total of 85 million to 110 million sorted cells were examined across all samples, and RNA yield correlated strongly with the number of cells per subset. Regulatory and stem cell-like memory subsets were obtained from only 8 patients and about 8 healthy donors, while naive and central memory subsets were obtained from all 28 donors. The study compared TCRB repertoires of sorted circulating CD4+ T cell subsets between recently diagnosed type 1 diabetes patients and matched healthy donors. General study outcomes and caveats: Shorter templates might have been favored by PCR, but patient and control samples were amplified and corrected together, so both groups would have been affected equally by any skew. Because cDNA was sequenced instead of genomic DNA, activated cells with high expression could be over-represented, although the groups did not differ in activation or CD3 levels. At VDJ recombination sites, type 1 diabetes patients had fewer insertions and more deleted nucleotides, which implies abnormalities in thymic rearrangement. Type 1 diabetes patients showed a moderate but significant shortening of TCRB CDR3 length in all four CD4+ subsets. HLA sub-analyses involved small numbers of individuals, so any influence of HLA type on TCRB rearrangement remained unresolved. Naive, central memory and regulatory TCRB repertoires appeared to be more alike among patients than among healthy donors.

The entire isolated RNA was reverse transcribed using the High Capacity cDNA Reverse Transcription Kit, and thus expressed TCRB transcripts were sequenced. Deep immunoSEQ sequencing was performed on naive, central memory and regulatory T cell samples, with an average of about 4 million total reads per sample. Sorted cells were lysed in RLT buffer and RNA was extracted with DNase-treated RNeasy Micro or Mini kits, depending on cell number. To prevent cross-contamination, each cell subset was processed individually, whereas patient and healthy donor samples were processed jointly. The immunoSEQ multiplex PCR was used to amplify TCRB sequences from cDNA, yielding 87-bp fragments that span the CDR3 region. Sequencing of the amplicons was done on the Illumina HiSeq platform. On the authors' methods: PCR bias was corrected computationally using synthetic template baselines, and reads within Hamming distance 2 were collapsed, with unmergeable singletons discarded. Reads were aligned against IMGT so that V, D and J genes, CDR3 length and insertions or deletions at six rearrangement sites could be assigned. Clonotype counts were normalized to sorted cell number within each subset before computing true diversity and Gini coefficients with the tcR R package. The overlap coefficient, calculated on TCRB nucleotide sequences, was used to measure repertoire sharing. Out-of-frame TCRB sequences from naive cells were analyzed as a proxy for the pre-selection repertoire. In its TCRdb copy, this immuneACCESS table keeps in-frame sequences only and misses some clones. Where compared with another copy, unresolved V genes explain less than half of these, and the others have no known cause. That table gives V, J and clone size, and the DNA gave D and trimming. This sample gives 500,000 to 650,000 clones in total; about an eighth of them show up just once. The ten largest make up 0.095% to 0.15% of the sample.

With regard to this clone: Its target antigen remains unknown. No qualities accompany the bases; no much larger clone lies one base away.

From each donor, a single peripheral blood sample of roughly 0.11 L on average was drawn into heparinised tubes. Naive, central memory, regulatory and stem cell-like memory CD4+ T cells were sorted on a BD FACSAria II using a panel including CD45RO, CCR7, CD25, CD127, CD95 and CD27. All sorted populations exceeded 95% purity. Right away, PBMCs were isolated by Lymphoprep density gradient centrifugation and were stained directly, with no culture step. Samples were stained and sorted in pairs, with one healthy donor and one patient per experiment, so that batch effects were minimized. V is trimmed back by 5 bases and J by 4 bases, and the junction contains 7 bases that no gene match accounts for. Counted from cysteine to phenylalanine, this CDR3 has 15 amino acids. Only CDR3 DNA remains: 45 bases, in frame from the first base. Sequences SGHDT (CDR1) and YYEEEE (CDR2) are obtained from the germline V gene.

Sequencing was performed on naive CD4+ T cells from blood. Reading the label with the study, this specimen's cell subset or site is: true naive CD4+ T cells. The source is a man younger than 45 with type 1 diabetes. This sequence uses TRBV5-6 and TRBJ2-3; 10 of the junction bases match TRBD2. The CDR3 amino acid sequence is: CASRSGTSVSDTQYF. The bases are TGTGCCAGCAGGTCCGGGACTAGCGTGTCAGATACGCAGTATTTT.